Below are 10 T cell receptor beta chains sequenced from a single sample in a study of blood T cell repertoires in COVID-19. Measured with immunoSEQ multiplex PCR; TCRdb has only the in-frame clones, and not every one. The data hold approximately 210,000 clones, with around 90% observed a single time. Sequenced: PBMCs or T cells enriched from blood (not recorded which). The origin of the receptors is a woman aged 45-60 years with acute COVID-19.

The CDR3 DNA follows: TGTGCCAGCCCCTCTCGGAGTGGAAACACCATATATTTT. It translates to CASPSRSGNTIYF. The J gene is TRBJ1-3, the V gene TRBV6-5; D gene uncertain. The CDR3 length is 13 residues. V was cut by 8 bases and J by 3 bases, with 11 bases left in between. Germline CDR1 is MNHEY and CDR2 is SVGAGI.

V gene TRBV10-3 combines with J gene TRBJ2-1, with TRBD2 matching over 8 bases. Germline V lookup: CDR1 ENHRY, CDR2 SYGVKD. After removal of 2 bases from V and 0 bases from J, the junction contained 3 bases not matched to a gene. The CDR3 has 16 amino acids. The CDR3 protein is CAISELAGRSYNEQFF. CDR3 DNA sequence: TGTGCCATCAGTGAGCTAGCGGGCCGCTCCTACAATGAGCAGTTCTTC.

The J gene is TRBJ1-1, the V gene TRBV27; D might be TRBD1 (5 bases). The germline V gene has CDR1 MNHEY and CDR2 SMNVEV (reference sequence). V lost 6 bases, J lost 6 bases, and 26 bases lay in between. This CDR3 is built from 17 residues. The CDR3 region is CASSKISSRVGKSEAFF. The CDR3 DNA is TGTGCCAGCAGCAAGATCTCGAGCAGGGTGGGGAAGTCTGAAGCTTTCTTT.

This chain uses TRBV7-2 with TRBJ1-1; maybe TRBD1 (5 bases). Germline V gene lookup returns CDR1 SGHTA and CDR2 FQGNSA. This CDR3 contains 15 residues. V lost 5 bases and J 3 bases, leaving 16 bases between the germline ends. The CDR3 sequence: CASSPGVGAYTEAFF. CDR3 in DNA: TGTGCCAGCAGCCCTGGGGTAGGGGCATACACTGAAGCTTTCTTT.

There are a few counts of this clone. The chain carries TRBV9 and TRBJ2-2; the D gene is possibly TRBD2 (6 bases). V was shortened by 0 bases and J by 0 bases, with 9 bases between the two germline ends. Germline CDR1 SGDLS, CDR2 YYNGEE. The CDR3 runs 16 residues. The CDR3 nucleotides read TGTGCCAGCAGCGTAGTGGGGACTCCGAACACCGGGGAGCTGTTTTTT. Translation gives CASSVVGTPNTGELFF.

The chain's CDR3 is CASSSGQTNYGYTF. DNA for the CDR3: TGTGCCAGCAGCTCCGGACAAACTAACTATGGCTACACCTTC. V usage is TRBV11-2 and J usage is TRBJ1-2; the D gene is possibly TRBD1 (5 bases). Germline V gene data show CDR1 as SGHAT and CDR2 as FQNNGV. The CDR3 spans 14 residues. The V and J ends lost 4 bases and 0 bases respectively, with 9 bases between them.

The chain combines TRBV6-5 with TRBJ2-3, with TRBD2 identical over 7 bases. Germline assignment: CDR1 MNHEY and CDR2 SVGAGI. The CDR3 is 14 amino acids. With V trimmed by 7 bases and J by 0 bases, 4 bases remained unmatched. CDR3 in DNA: TGTGCCAGCACGACGGGAGGTAGCACAGATACGCAGTATTTT. Residues: CASTTGGSTDTQYF.

This clone was detected only once. V and J are TRBV5-4 and TRBJ2-1; 8 positions match TRBD1. With 0 bases clipped from V and 4 bases from J, the junction kept 12 bases outside the gene matches. CDR3 length: 18 amino acids. Germline V gene lookup returns CDR1 SGHNT and CDR2 YYREEE (reference sequence). CDR3 coding DNA: TGTGCCAGCAGCTTGGGCTCGGGACAGGAACAGAGATACAATGAGCAGTTCTTC. Amino acid sequence: CASSLGSGQEQRYNEQFF.

J is TRBJ1-1 and V is TRBV7-8, with D unclear. The CDR3 totals 14 residues. Deletions cut 1 base from V and 1 base from J, with 7 bases between. The V gene's germline CDR1 is SGHVS and CDR2 FQNEAQ. The CDR3 DNA reads as TGTGCCAGCAGCTTAGGTTCAAAGAACACTGAAGCTTTCTTT. It yields the protein CASSLGSKNTEAFF.

The V call is TRBV29-1, the J call TRBJ2-7; TRBD2 aligns across 10 bases. Germline V CDR1 and CDR2: SQVTM, ANQGSEA. The CDR3 has 16 residues. After removal of 2 bases from V and 6 bases from J, the junction contained 13 bases not matched to a gene. CDR3 bases: TGCAGCGTTGAAAGGTATGGAACTAGCGGGAACCCCGAGCAGTACTTC. This codes for CSVERYGTSGNPEQYF.